Each of the 12 T cell receptor beta chains below was sequenced from the same sample in a study of metastatic and nonmetastatic thyroid tumors. Using MiXCR, TCRdb re-called clones from the PCR reads. This table holds roughly 20,000 clones, approximately 30% found once. None of the patients had undergone any treatment ahead of thyroid surgery. Material for sequencing was blood. The receptors come from a female donor with papillary thyroid cancer or a benign thyroid nodule (not recorded which). Some clones in this sample may be carry-over from other donors' samples.

The table lists this clone with a count of one. The chain couples TRBV11-2 to TRBJ2-6, with TRBD1 as a possible D gene (5 bases). Trimming removed 1 base at V and 2 bases at J, with 6 bases between. This CDR3 has 15 residues. Germline values: CDR1 SGHAT, CDR2 FQNNGV. The CDR3 nucleotides are TGTGCCAGCAGCTTAGTCAGGGCTGGGGCCAACGTCCTGACTTTC. This sequence encodes CASSLVRAGANVLTF.

The table lists this clone with many counts. The gene calls are TRBV6-5 and TRBJ2-7, with 9 bases aligning to TRBD1. The CDR3 contains 15 residues. The J segment lost 2 bases and the V segment lost 2 bases, leaving 4 bases of the junction unmatched. From germline, CDR1 is MNHEY and CDR2 SVGAGI. As DNA, the CDR3 is TGTGCCAGCAGTTACATTGGACAGGGGACCTACGAGCAGTACTTC. Protein sequence: CASSYIGQGTYEQYF.

This clone is labeled as medium-sized. The chain combines TRBV19 with TRBJ2-3; 9 bases are shared with TRBD2. CDR3 length: 15 amino acids. CDR1 is LNHDA and CDR2 is SQIVND in the germline V gene (reference sequence). The V segment lost 5 bases and the J segment 0 bases; nucleotides outside the gene matches: 3. The CDR3 loop is CASSLLAGSTDTQYF. The DNA of the CDR3 is TGTGCCAGTAGTTTGCTAGCGGGAAGCACAGATACGCAGTATTTT.

As to this clone: The junction departs from the called germline gene at one end, perhaps through a read error. This chain's CDR3 is CASNRRGYEQYF. For the CDR3, the DNA is TGTGCGAGCAATCGCCGTGGATACGAGCAGTACTTC. The chain is built from TRBV28 and TRBJ2-7; the D is unclear. This CDR3 is 12 amino acids long. Germline-derived CDR1 and CDR2 are MDHEN and SYDVKM. Full variable domain (missing parts from reference TRBV28 and TRBJ2-7): DVKVTQSSRYLVKRTGEKVFLECVQDMDHENMFWYRQDPGLGLRLIYFSYDVKMKEKGDIPEGYSVSREKKERFSLILESASTNQTSMYLCASNRRGYEQYFGPGTRLTVT.

Ten or more counts support this clone. The rearrangement joins TRBV5-1 to TRBJ2-5; D is undetermined. Germline CDR1 SGHRS, CDR2 YFSETQ. Trimming shortened V by 3 bases and J by 4 bases, and 10 bases separated the two germline ends. The CDR3 has 13 amino acids. Here the CDR3 reads CASSYSSPETQYF. In nucleotides, the CDR3 is TGCGCCAGCAGCTATAGCTCGCCAGAGACCCAGTACTTC.

The chain has TRBV6-2 or TRBV6-3 and TRBJ2-7, with TRBD1 as a possible D gene (7 bases). Looked up from germline, CDR1 is MNHEY and CDR2 is SVGEGT. The length of the CDR3 is 15 residues. The V end was cut by 5 bases, the J end by 5 bases, with 19 bases between. The CDR3 reads CASSPQGGIGDEQYF. CDR3 sequence (DNA): TGTGCCAGCAGTCCGCAGGGGGGTATTGGGGACGAGCAGTACTTC.

Ten or more counts support this clone. This may come from a read error, since a much larger clone is one base off. The identical CDR3 is also encoded by other nucleotide sequences in the sample. The V and J genes are TRBV19 and TRBJ2-7; 12 positions match TRBD1. CDR3 size: 15 residues. The V gene's germline CDR1 is LNHDA and CDR2 SQIVND (reference sequence). The CDR3 here is CASRPPGQGAHEQYF. CDR3 DNA: TGTGCCAGTAGACCCCCGGGACAGGGGGCACACGAGCAGTACTTT.

V is TRBV20-1 and J is TRBJ2-7; 7 nucleotides match TRBD1. V shed 4 bases and J 4 bases; nucleotides not matched to a gene: 13. The CDR3 length is 15 residues. Germline-derived CDR1 and CDR2 are DFQATT and SNEGSKA (reference sequence). The CDR3 bases are TGCAGTGCTACCAACACCGGGACAGACTTTTACGAGCAGTACTTC. This translates into CSATNTGTDFYEQYF.

This clone was detected ten times or more. The V gene is TRBV10-1, the J gene TRBJ2-1, with TRBD1 identical over 7 bases. This CDR3 is built from 14 residues. The J segment lost 2 bases and the V segment lost 4 bases, leaving 2 bases of the junction unmatched. Germline V CDR1 and CDR2: WNHNN, SYGVQD (reference sequence). The CDR3 loop is CASSGQGTYNEQFF. The CDR3 DNA reads TGCGCCAGCAGTGGACAGGGTACCTACAATGAGCAGTTCTTC.

This clone was counted many times. This chain's CDR3 is CASSIASSWGGSYEQYF. CDR3 DNA sequence: TGTGCCAGCAGTATAGCCTCCTCATGGGGGGGCTCCTACGAGCAGTACTTC. The V gene is TRBV6-1, the J gene TRBJ2-7; 7 bases are shared with TRBD2. Germline loops: CDR1 MNHNS, CDR2 SASEGT. V gave up 5 bases and J gave up 0 bases; unmatched junction bases: 13. The CDR3 has 17 amino acids.

This clone appeared many times. J is TRBJ2-3 and V is TRBV11-3, with TRBD1 matching over 7 bases. There are 15 residues in the CDR3. With V trimmed by 5 bases and J by 4 bases, 9 bases remained unmatched. Germline values: CDR1 SGHNT, CDR2 YENEEA. DNA of the CDR3: TGTGCCAGCAGCCTCGGGACAGCCGAACCAGATACGCAGTATTTT. Protein product: CASSLGTAEPDTQYF.

The chain combines TRBV27 with TRBJ2-1; the D is unclear. V was shortened by 6 bases and J by 0 bases, with 21 bases between the two germline ends. Looked up from germline, CDR1 is MNHEY and CDR2 is SMNVEV (reference sequence). The CDR3 spans 18 residues. CDR3 region: CASRLLGLTPSSYNEQFF. Written as DNA, the CDR3 is TGTGCCAGCAGGCTATTGGGGTTGACTCCAAGCTCCTACAATGAGCAGTTCTTC.